Sequencing of this TCR beta chain was carried out in a study of cytomegalovirus exposure and HLA in healthy donors. Regarding the study as a whole: A later analysis reportedly found that, within productive TCRs, an Asian-associated ancestry cluster had fewer N-insertions than the mean observed across the approximately 690 donors. As a later analysis showed, several of the most significant clusters appeared to be linked to common viral pathogens. TCR sequences were mostly rare, though some public TCRs occurred in many donors.

Nominally healthy donors provided the samples, though records likely missed some immune exposures. The PCR had 60 Vbeta and 13 Jbeta primers. TCRdb keeps only in-frame clones here, not all; method: immunoSEQ multiplex PCR. The sample yields roughly 150,000 clones, roughly 70% seen once. As to this clone: What it binds is unknown.

Germline values: CDR1 LNHDA, CDR2 SQIVND (reference sequence). Trimming stripped 0 bases from V and 5 bases from J, with 17 bases between. This CDR3 is built from 16 residues. The V gene is TRBV19, the J gene TRBJ2-7; a weak D match, TRBD1 (8 bases). This clonotype originated in a man between 25 and 39 years old in good health and CMV-seropositive. The specimen sequenced was PBMCs. This chain's CDR3 is CASSIDRYRGRDEQYF. The DNA of the CDR3 is TGTGCCAGTAGTATAGATCGGTACAGGGGGAGGGACGAGCAGTACTTC.